The clone carrying this T cell receptor (beta chain) was counted between two and nine times. The antigen is unknown. Clones were read by immunoSEQ multiplex PCR, and TCRdb kept only the in-frame ones, dropping some. The sample has approximately 3,100 clones, 85% to 90% seen once; the top ten hold 7%. A marrow graft followed busulfan-fludarabine conditioning, with cyclophosphamide on days +3 and +4. This entry belongs to a study of T cells after posttransplantation cyclophosphamide. Broader study findings: TRB overlap between skin or GI tissue T cells and blood was limited.

The CDR3 runs to 17 residues. The germline V gene encodes CDR1 SGHAT and CDR2 FQNNGV. This clonotype originated in a female patient aged 50 to 60 who received an allogeneic stem cell transplant from an unrelated donor, was CMV-positive, and had acute and chronic GVHD. Some T cells may arise from the graft donor. V gene TRBV11-2 combines with J gene TRBJ2-5; 13 positions match TRBD2. The J call may be incorrect, as the DNA end agrees better with TRBJ2-7. The material sequenced was PBMCs, taken after allogeneic stem cell transplant with posttransplant cyclophosphamide. In DNA, the CDR3 is TGTGCCAGCAGCTTCGAGACTAGCGGGAGGAGCTCCTACGAGCAGTACTTC. Encoded protein: CASSFETSGRSSYEQYF.